Listed below are T cell receptor beta chains from one sample, sequenced in a study of T cell clones after liver transplantation. Clones were sequenced by immunoSEQ multiplex PCR, and TCRdb holds only the in-frame ones, with some missing. The table lists approximately 65,000 clones, approximately 92% of them singletons. The sequences come from CD4+ T cells from blood, collected roughly 25 months after liver transplant. These TCRs come from a human patient who received a liver transplant. Some T cells may trace back to the graft donor. Each CDR3 is given without its conserved first and last residue. Fields, in order: clone size, V gene, CDR3 protein. For some rows the clone size is stated as once, few or many, or as a class when expanded; others skip it.

.,TRBV7-2,ASSPDRGSYNEQF
.,TRBV2,ASSEVQSSSYEQY
.,TRBV5-8,ASSIPANTEAF
once,TRBV5-8,ASSLGRQASRGTQY
.,TRBV28,ASSPGQGYGYT
.,TRBV7-3,ASSLRGTGQETQY
.,TRBV25-1,AAQANSYNEQF
.,TRBV10-1,ASISDGTGVGIEGYT
.,TRBV19,ASSIGRGDGYT
once,TRBV7-2,ASVWRTPNTGELF
.,TRBV18,ASSYRGSSYNEQF
.,TRBV28,ASRGQGATSGANVLT
.,TRBV7-7,ASSLARDSVQY
.,TRBV11-2,ASSFILGNTGELF
.,TRBV30,AWSVLGHSTDTQY
.,TRBV6-1,ASSEYASGSSYNEQF
.,TRBV7-2,ASSLLSGTYEQY
.,TRBV6-1,ASSSRTGDNEQF
.,TRBV23-1,ASSRRSSYNEQF
.,TRBV29-1,SVTMRQGGEQY
.,TRBV5-1,ASSLVGGRDTEAF
.,TRBV15,ATSRGSGRAVDTQY
.,TRBV5-1,ASSIGTSGGTDTQY
few,TRBV19,ASGQGLSEKLF
.,TRBV5-1,ASSLATPGGELF
.,TRBV18,ASSPTSGYNEQF
.,TRBV23-1,ASRLGGTDTQY
.,TRBV28,ASSYPGGATEAF
.,TRBV7-3,ASSLQQGTEAF
.,TRBV18,ASSPGTGGPAEKLF
.,TRBV7-8,ASSLPGTGLWGYT
.,TRBV27,ASSLQDRRWNTGELF
.,TRBV5-1,ASSLSGESSYNEQF